The text below deals with one TCR beta chain. Its antigen is unknown. Base quality data are lacking; no much larger clone is found one base away. The junction shows trimming of 2 bases on V and 0 bases on J, and the gene matches do not reach 17 bases of it. The CDR3 runs 21 amino acids, cysteine and phenylalanine included. Of all the DNA, just the CDR3 is kept, 63 bases in frame from base 1. This record comes from a study of blood T cell repertoires in COVID-19 (TCRdb year 2020). For context, the study as a whole: Collaborator samples came from the United States, Italy and Spain and covered acute and convalescent phases of COVID-19. The samples were drawn from the first 160 participants of the ongoing ImmuneRACE study and from some 1,300 subjects provided by 6 global collaborators. The prospective study material was composed of cDNA or gDNA derived from T cells, B-cell-depleted T cells, or PBMCs. The dataset comprised deeply sampled blood TCRbeta repertoires from subjects exposed to, actively infected with, or recovered from COVID-19. The repertoires were released in a freely available public database intended as a resource for research on the immune response to SARS-CoV-2. Sample metadata almost always included a de-identified subject ID, COVID-19 status, age in years and sex. Where HLA class I and class II types were available, the types were taken from metadata supplied by the sample provider, not from assay-based typing. Here is what the overall study found, with its caveats: The quantity of clinical and demographic metadata differed by source and by participant and was supplied without curation.

Each collaborating institution followed its own protocols to collect whole blood in K2EDTA tubes. For TCRbeta analysis, collaborators shipped samples as frozen whole blood, isolated PBMCs, or DNA extracted from either of those sample types. TCRbeta CDR3 regions were amplified from genomic DNA by means of the immunoSEQ Assay, a bias-controlled multiplex PCR. As for the authors' bioinformatics: The number of nucleated cells in each sample was estimated by amplification of reference gene primers within the assay. To quantify the absolute abundance of each unique TCRbeta CDR3 rearrangement, sequence reads were collapsed and filtered. For each sample, productive Simpson clonality was calculated by taking the square root of Simpson's diversity index across productive rearrangements. As stored in TCRdb, this immuneACCESS dataset retains in-frame rearrangements with V and J assigned. A fraction of the clones does not appear; measured against another copy, unresolved V genes explain less than half of the discrepancy, and the remainder lacks a known reason. V and J calls plus clone size are reproduced from that table; the DNA served to infer D and trimming. The sample table shows fewer than 500,000 clones, and 70% to 90% are seen once. The ten top clones hold 1.4% of the sample.

The receptor's source is a woman aged 30 to 39 with active or convalescent COVID-19. The receptor chain draws on TRBV23-1 and TRBJ1-5; the central 9 bases match TRBD1. TRBV23-1 is identified as an open reading frame with a role that is uncertain. Sequencing input: peripheral blood. In nucleotides, the sequence is TGCGCCAGCAGTCAAAGAGGCACCCGGGGACAGGGAGGAAATAGCAATCAGCCCCAGCATTTT. Translated, this is CASSQRGTRGQGGNSNQPQHF.